This T cell receptor beta chain was identified during a study of cytomegalovirus exposure and HLA in healthy donors. Study-level points and caveats: With further analysis later on, most CMV-associated TCR beta chains appeared HLA-restricted. Accurate HLA-A and HLA-B prediction from TCR beta sequences was reported for most subjects. Exclusion as indistinguishable affected some V segments, including TRBV6-2 and TRBV6-3. The authors judged a highly shared variant cluster likely a sequencing artifact.

The PCR contained 60 Vbeta and 13 Jbeta primers. TCRdb's copy holds only in-frame clones and misses some; the assay was immunoSEQ multiplex PCR. The sample records tens of thousands of clones, about 70% being singletons. With respect to this clone: Antigen specificity is unknown.

The CDR3 spans 13 residues. V lost 4 bases to trimming and J lost 10 bases, with 14 bases between them. The germline gives CDR1 MRHNA, CDR2 SNTAGT. The source material was PBMCs. The sequence was obtained from a man aged 60 to 69 in good health and CMV-seronegative. The genes are TRBV6-4 and TRBJ2-1; possible D gene TRBD2, 6 bases. The CDR3 spells CASSGQGGDEQFF. In DNA form, the CDR3 reads TGTGCCAGCAGTGGGCAGGGAGGAGACGAGCAGTTCTTC.